This TCR beta chain stems from a study of vaccination effects on CD4 cells after COVID-19. Turning to this clone: Its matching antigen is unknown.

CDR3 length equals 15 residues. Losses at the gene ends were 3 bases for V and 6 bases for J; bases not matched to a gene: 9. Germline lookup yields CDR1 SGDLS and CDR2 YYNGEE. TCRdb's table, derived via immunoSEQ multiplex PCR, lists solely in-frame clones and lacks some. Seen here are tens of thousands of clones, 80% observed once, and the top ten hold 12%. Within the ViraFEST assay, antigen-specific CD4+ T cells underwent expansion with viral peptide pools prior to sequencing. CD4+ T cell isolation took place after more than eight days of culture. Neither prior SARS-CoV-2 infection nor positive nucleocapsid antibodies were present in the vaccine recipients.

The sequencing used CD4+ T cells from PBMCs cultured with SARS-CoV-2 spike peptides, collected before COVID-19 vaccination. This TCR came from a human donor who received a COVID-19 vaccine. The rearrangement links TRBV9 to TRBJ1-2, with 9 nucleotides matching TRBD1. The CDR3 DNA sequence: TGTGCCAGCAGCGACCGGGACAGGGCGGGTAATGGCTACACCTTC. This gives the protein CASSDRDRAGNGYTF. Looking up the rest from reference TRBV9 and TRBJ1-2 gives the full variable domain: DSGVTQTPKHLITATGQRVTLRCSPRSGDLSVYWYQQSLDQGLQFLIQYYNGEERAKGNILERFSAQQFPDLHSELNLSSLELGDSALYFCASSDRDRAGNGYTFGSGTRLTVV.